The subject of this entry is one TCR beta chain. The target antigen is unknown. This table comes from immunoSEQ multiplex PCR, and its TCRdb copy is limited to in-frame clones, with some not included. The table has 20,000 to 30,000 clones, 95% to 98% seen once. With 3 bases removed from V and 7 bases from J, the gap between germline ends came to 12 bases. This CDR3 has 13 amino acids. Germline values: CDR1 LNHDA, CDR2 SQIVND (reference sequence). The data belong to a study of B cell selection in AIRE deficiency. Study-wide points: With only TCRbeta sequenced, less than 45% of shared healthy Treg sequences overlapped Tconv. Healthy donors alone shared 31.6% of approximately 3,500 Treg sequences; patients alone approximately 9%.

Conventional CD4 T cells were sorted as CD4+CD127+ cells. Control samples were from healthy, unrelated donors. Sequences were obtained from CD4+CD127+ conventional T cells sorted from PBMCs. The origin of this receptor is a human donor in good health. The chain links TRBV19 to TRBJ1-1; no definite D call. The CDR3 sequence: CASSITGRLEAFF. The CDR3 nucleotides are TGTGCCAGTAGTATCACCGGGAGGCTTGAAGCTTTCTTT.